This record concerns one TCR beta chain sequence. Its antigen is not identified. The data were obtained in a study of somatic mutations in cytotoxic T cells in rheumatoid arthritis. Regarding the study as a whole: For about an eighth of the 65 patients, a single CD8+ clone accounted for more than 20% of CD8+ cells.

This CDR3 contains 10 residues. Trimming pared 9 bases from V and 7 bases from J, leaving 7 bases between. Germline-derived CDR1 and CDR2 are WSHSY and SAAADI. Assay: immunoSEQ multiplex PCR; the TCRdb copy retains only in-frame clones and omits some. The sample holds some 16,000 clones, about 85% seen once. Positively selected by magnetic beads, CD4+ and CD8+ cells were purity-checked by flow cytometry. The sequencing sample was made of CD8+ T cells sorted from blood. This sequence originates from an adult with rheumatoid arthritis. This chain links TRBV10-2 with TRBJ2-1; D ambiguous. CDR3 amino acids: CASRDNEQFF. The CDR3 nucleotides are TGCGCCAGTAGAGATAATGAGCAGTTCTTC.